These 25 T cell receptor beta chains originate from one sample sequenced in a study of blood T cell repertoires in COVID-19 (TCRdb year 2020). Library preparation used the immunoSEQ multiplex PCR assay. Here the immuneACCESS table is served through TCRdb, limited to in-frame sequences with V and J called. Missing clones are a known gap in these copies; in checked studies unresolved V genes cover under half, and the rest lacks a known reason. In this sample the table shows approximately 200,000 clones, roughly 88% of which occur a single time. The leading ten clones occupy roughly 9.1% of the sample. What was sequenced was PBMCs or T cells enriched from blood (not recorded which). The receptors shown here come from a woman between 25 and 40 years old who had recovered from COVID-19.

The chain links TRBV15 to TRBJ2-5; tentative D call: TRBD1 (6 bases). Germline assignment: CDR1 LNHNV and CDR2 YYDKDF (reference sequence). The CDR3 consists of 16 residues. V was cut by 0 bases and J by 5 bases, with 16 bases left in between. The chain's CDR3 is CATSRDGTSRGETQYF. The CDR3 DNA sequence: TGTGCCACCAGCAGAGATGGGACCTCTAGGGGGGAGACCCAGTACTTC.

V usage is TRBV7-9 and J usage is TRBJ2-1, with 11 bases that match TRBD1. There are 16 residues in the CDR3. Germline CDR1 reads SEHNR; CDR2 reads FQNEAQ (reference sequence). Trimming at V came to 1 base and at J to 6 bases, leaving 5 bases not matched to a gene. The CDR3 sequence: CASSLVGTGGSNEQFF. The CDR3 region has the DNA TGTGCCAGCAGCTTAGTTGGGACAGGGGGAAGCAATGAGCAGTTCTTC.

This chain uses TRBV5-1 with TRBJ2-3; 9 nucleotides agree with TRBD2. CDR3 length: 11 residues. V lost 5 bases, J lost 10 bases, and 2 bases stayed unmatched. CDR1 and CDR2 from the germline V gene are SGHRS and YFSETQ. The CDR3 coding sequence is TGCGCCAGCAGAGGCGGGAGGGCGCAGTATTTT. Translated: CASRGGRAQYF. The full variable domain, rest sourced from reference TRBV5-1 and TRBJ2-3, is KAGVTQTPRYLIKTRGQQVTLSCSPISGHRSVSWYQQTPGQGLQFLFEYFSETQRNKGNFPGRFSGRQFSNSRSEMNVSTLELGDSALYLCASRGGRAQYFGPGTRLTVL.

The chain employs TRBV28 and TRBJ1-5; the D is unclear. The CDR3 has 19 residues. Germline CDR1 MDHEN, CDR2 SYDVKM. Trimming cost V 1 base and J 2 bases, with 21 bases left between them. CDR3 sequence: CASSLSFLAAYAGNQPQHF. The CDR3 DNA is TGTGCCAGCAGTTTATCTTTTTTGGCAGCCTATGCGGGCAATCAGCCCCAGCATTTT.

V usage is TRBV6-5 and J usage is TRBJ2-7; the D gene is possibly TRBD2 (6 bases). With 6 bases removed from V and 3 bases from J, the gap between germline ends came to 15 bases. The germline V gene encodes CDR1 MNHEY and CDR2 SVGAGI. This CDR3 region has 14 residues. Here the CDR3 DNA reads TGTGCCAGCAGACTACGGGACTGGCACTACGAGCAGTACTTC. Encoded protein: CASRLRDWHYEQYF.

The chain employs TRBV11-2 and TRBJ2-7; 9 positions match TRBD2. Germline V gene data show CDR1 as SGHAT and CDR2 as FQNNGV. The CDR3 length is 15 residues. The V and J ends lost 2 bases and 0 bases, in that order; junction bases with no gene match: 2. CDR3 coding DNA: TGTGCCAGCAGCTTAATTAGCGGGAGCTCCTACGAGCAGTACTTC. Amino acids: CASSLISGSSYEQYF.

The chain recombines TRBV10-1 with TRBJ1-1, with D perhaps matching TRBD1 (5 bases). The CDR3 length is 13 residues. V was cut by 6 bases and J by 1 base, with 9 bases left in between. Germline-derived CDR1 and CDR2 are WNHNN and SYGVQD (reference sequence). DNA of the CDR3: TGCGCCAGCAGCGACAGCCCGAACACTGAAGCTTTCTTT. Residues: CASSDSPNTEAFF.

The chain couples TRBV25-1 to TRBJ1-1; D is unresolved. In germline, CDR1 is MGHDK, CDR2 SYGVNS. V lost 4 bases to trimming and J lost 5 bases, with 11 bases between them. The CDR3 is 13 amino acids. The CDR3 region has the DNA TGTGCCAGCAGTGCCCGAGGAAGGACTGAAGCTTTCTTT. It codes for CASSARGRTEAFF. The variable domain in full, with the rest retrieved from reference TRBV25-1 and TRBJ1-1, is EADIYQTPRYLVIGTGKKITLECSQTMGHDKMYWYQQDPGMELHLIHYSYGVNSTEKGDLSSESTVSRIRTEHFPLTLESARPSHTSQYLCASSARGRTEAFFGQGTRLTVV.

CDR3 sequence (DNA): TGTGCCACCAGCCTCGGACTAAGCACAGATACGCAGTATTTT. Translated: CATSLGLSTDTQYF. The chain uses TRBV24-1 and TRBJ2-3; D is possibly TRBD2 (6 bases). The CDR3 is 14 residues long. In germline, CDR1 is KGHDR, CDR2 SFDVKD. The V end lost 7 bases, the J end lost 0 bases, and 10 bases lay between the germline ends.

The rearrangement uses TRBV7-9 and TRBJ1-2, with a tentative D call TRBD1 (6 bases). V lost 0 bases and J 0 bases, leaving 11 bases between the germline ends. Germline values: CDR1 SEHNR, CDR2 FQNEAQ (reference sequence). CDR3 length equals 16 residues. This CDR3 reads CASSLAPDSTNYGYTF. In nucleotides, the CDR3 is TGTGCCAGCAGCTTAGCTCCGGACAGCACTAACTATGGCTACACCTTC.

This rearrangement joins TRBV5-1 to TRBJ1-5; D is unresolved. This CDR3 is built from 15 residues. Germline CDR1 reads SGHRS; CDR2 reads YFSETQ. Trimming cost V 2 bases and J 7 bases, with 16 bases left between them. CDR3 sequence reads: CASSFGLGGVQPQHF. CDR3 in DNA: TGCGCCAGCAGCTTCGGACTTGGAGGTGTACAGCCCCAGCATTTT.

The V gene is TRBV5-1, the J gene TRBJ2-6; 9 bases map to TRBD1. Per germline, CDR1 SGHRS and CDR2 YFSETQ. CDR3 length: 17 amino acids. V shed 3 bases and J 1 base; nucleotides not matched to a gene: 5. The CDR3 region is CASSWDREISGANVLTF. The CDR3 nucleotides read TGCGCCAGCAGCTGGGACAGGGAGATTTCTGGGGCCAACGTCCTGACTTTC.

This clone has a single count. In nucleotides, the CDR3 is TGCGCCAGCAGCCAGGTTGCCCTCGGAGCGAATGAAAAACTGTTTTTT. It yields the protein CASSQVALGANEKLFF. This chain joins TRBV4-1 and TRBJ1-4, with D hard to call. The CDR3 spans 16 residues. Germline assignment: CDR1 MGHRA and CDR2 YSYEKL. The V end lost 3 bases, the J end lost 5 bases, and 16 bases lay between the germline ends.

V is TRBV29-1 and J is TRBJ1-4; possibly TRBD1 for D (5 bases). From germline, CDR1 is SQVTM and CDR2 ANQGSEA. The CDR3 has 14 amino acids. The ends were cut back, 4 bases at V and 2 bases at J, with 11 bases in the middle. The CDR3 protein is CSVALWGTNEKLFF. CDR3 bases: TGCAGCGTTGCACTATGGGGCACTAATGAAAAACTGTTTTTT.

The genes are TRBV18 and TRBJ2-2, with 9 bases that match TRBD2. CDR3 length: 16 residues. The trim removed 6 bases at V and 7 bases at J, leaving 12 bases unmatched. Germline V gene lookup returns CDR1 KGHSH and CDR2 LQKENI. The CDR3 sequence: CASSETLAGVNGELFF. The CDR3, as DNA: TGTGCCAGCTCCGAAACGTTAGCGGGAGTGAACGGGGAGCTGTTTTTT.

The chain uses TRBV2 and TRBJ2-7; the match to TRBD1 covers 7 bases. The V gene's germline CDR1 is SNHLY and CDR2 FYNNEI. The CDR3 runs to 15 residues. V lost 4 bases, J lost 5 bases, and 11 bases stayed unmatched. In DNA form, the CDR3 reads TGTGCCAGCAGTGTAACAGGGGTGAGGGGGAACGAGCAGTACTTC. This translates into CASSVTGVRGNEQYF. Supplemented by reference TRBV2 and TRBJ2-7, the full variable domain reads EPEVTQTPSHQVTQMGQEVILRCVPISNHLYFYWYRQILGQKVEFLVSFYNNEISEKSEIFDDQFSVERPDGSNFTLKIRSTKLEDSAMYFCASSVTGVRGNEQYFGPGTRLTVT.

The chain links TRBV21-1 to TRBJ2-5; TRBD2 is the table's D call, not checked against the DNA. TRBV21-1 is assigned pseudogene status. The CDR3 is 14 residues long. This CDR3 is CASSKEEAAWSQYF. For the CDR3, the DNA is TGTGCCAGCAGCAAAGAAGAGGCTGCCTGGTCCCAGTACTTC.

V is TRBV28 and J is TRBJ2-7; maybe TRBD1 (6 bases). This CDR3 region has 15 residues. V lost 9 bases and J lost 3, with 21 bases in between. The germline gives CDR1 MDHEN, CDR2 SYDVKM. The CDR3 region has the DNA TGTGCCAGTCGAGGACAGAGTGAAGATTTCTACGAGCAGTACTTC. Its translation is CASRGQSEDFYEQYF. Together with reference TRBV28 and TRBJ2-7, the CDR3 gives the full variable domain: DVKVTQSSRYLVKRTGEKVFLECVQDMDHENMFWYRQDPGLGLRLIYFSYDVKMKEKGDIPEGYSVSREKKERFSLILESASTNQTSMYLCASRGQSEDFYEQYFGPGTRLTVT.

The gene calls are TRBV24-1 and TRBJ2-3, with 8 bases matching TRBD1. The junction had 15 bases not matched to a gene; V was cut back by 4 bases and J by 1 base. The CDR3 runs 19 residues. CDR1 and CDR2 (germline): KGHDR, SFDVKD. The CDR3 DNA sequence: TGTGCCACCAGTGACACTACCCTGCCCGGGACAGGCGGCACAGATACGCAGTATTTT. The encoded protein is CATSDTTLPGTGGTDTQYF.

This chain uses TRBV27 with TRBJ2-7, with 7 bases fitting TRBD1. The CDR3 loop spans 12 amino acids. Germline V gene data show CDR1 as MNHEY and CDR2 as SMNVEV (reference sequence). The V and J ends lost 2 bases and 6 bases, in that order; junction bases with no gene match: 1. For the CDR3, the DNA is TGTGCCAGCAGTTTACCAGGGGGCGAGCAGTACTTC. Protein product: CASSLPGGEQYF.

V usage is TRBV11-1 and J usage is TRBJ1-1; 9 bases are a match to TRBD1. The junction had 11 bases not matched to a gene; V was cut back by 5 bases and J by 4 bases. Germline V CDR1 and CDR2: SGHAT, FQDESV (reference sequence). This CDR3 comprises 16 residues. For the CDR3, the DNA is TGTGCCAGCAGCCAACCCGGGACAGGGTTTGGCACTGAAGCTTTCTTT. Translating it yields CASSQPGTGFGTEAFF.

CDR3 bases: TGTGCCAGCAGCCCACAGGGTTCTGGAAACACCATATATTTT. Its translation is CASSPQGSGNTIYF. The chain carries TRBV3-1 (or the pseudogene TRBV3-2) and TRBJ1-3, with D maybe TRBD1 (6 bases). Germline V gene data show CDR1 as LGHDT and CDR2 as YNNKEL (reference sequence). Deletions cut 4 bases from V and 1 base from J, with 8 bases between. The CDR3 extends over 14 amino acids.

The genes are TRBV15 and TRBJ2-3; weak D call: TRBD2 (7 bases). Deletions cut 5 bases from V and 1 base from J, with 25 bases between. Looked up from germline, CDR1 is LNHNV and CDR2 is YYDKDF (reference sequence). The CDR3 totals 19 residues. CDR3 region: CATSGIKRSGGARTDTQYF. The CDR3 DNA reads TGTGCCACCAGCGGTATAAAGCGGTCGGGGGGCGCCCGCACAGATACGCAGTATTTT.

This rearrangement joins TRBV10-3 to TRBJ2-3; no firm D call. The length of the CDR3 is 15 residues. Trimming shortened V by 3 bases and J by 2 bases, and 12 bases separated the two germline ends. Germline V CDR1 and CDR2: ENHRY, SYGVKD. The CDR3 sequence is CAISDGSTFTDTQYF. CDR3 nucleotides: TGTGCCATCAGTGACGGGTCTACCTTCACAGATACGCAGTATTTT.

This clone was picked up a small number of times. V usage is TRBV6-5 and J usage is TRBJ1-2; D gene uncertain. Trimming took off 2 bases at V and 6 bases at J, with 7 bases between the two ends. This CDR3 contains 12 residues. CDR1 and CDR2 from the germline V gene are MNHEY and SVGAGI. The CDR3 bases are TGTGCCAGCAGTTACGGCGGGCATGGCTACACCTTC. This gives the protein CASSYGGHGYTF.